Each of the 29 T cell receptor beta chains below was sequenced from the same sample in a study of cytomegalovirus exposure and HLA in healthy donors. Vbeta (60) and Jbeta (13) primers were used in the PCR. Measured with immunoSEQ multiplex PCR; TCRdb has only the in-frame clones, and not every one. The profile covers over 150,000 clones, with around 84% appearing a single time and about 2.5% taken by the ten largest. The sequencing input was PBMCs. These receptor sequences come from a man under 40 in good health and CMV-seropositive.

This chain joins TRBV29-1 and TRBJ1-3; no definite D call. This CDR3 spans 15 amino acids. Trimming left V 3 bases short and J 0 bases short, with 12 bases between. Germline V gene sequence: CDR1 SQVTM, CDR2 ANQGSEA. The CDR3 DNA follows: TGCAGCGTTGATATCGGAGGAGGCTCTGGAAACACCATATATTTT. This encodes CSVDIGGGSGNTIYF.

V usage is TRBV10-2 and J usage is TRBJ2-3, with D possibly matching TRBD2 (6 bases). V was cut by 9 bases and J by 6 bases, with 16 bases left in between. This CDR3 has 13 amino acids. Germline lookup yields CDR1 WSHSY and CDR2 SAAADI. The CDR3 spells CASYGTSRDTQYF. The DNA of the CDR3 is TGCGCCAGTTACGGGACTTCCAGGGATACGCAGTATTTT.

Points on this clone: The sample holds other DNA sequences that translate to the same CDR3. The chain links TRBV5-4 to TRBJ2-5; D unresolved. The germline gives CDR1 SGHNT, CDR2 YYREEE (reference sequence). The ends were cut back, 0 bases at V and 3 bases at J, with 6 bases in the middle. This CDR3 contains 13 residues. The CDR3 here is CASSLDGEETQYF. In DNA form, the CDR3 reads TGTGCCAGCAGCTTGGACGGAGAAGAGACCCAGTACTTC. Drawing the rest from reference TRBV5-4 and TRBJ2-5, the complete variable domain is ETGVTQSPTHLIKTRGQQVTLRCSSQSGHNTVSWYQQALGQGPQFIFQYYREEENGRGNFPPRFSGLQFPNYSSELNVNALELDDSALYLCASSLDGEETQYFGPGTRLLVL.

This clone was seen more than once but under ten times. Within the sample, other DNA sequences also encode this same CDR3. CDR3 sequence reads: CASGTGMNTEAFF. The CDR3 DNA sequence: TGTGCCAGCGGGACAGGGATGAACACTGAAGCTTTCTTT. The genes are TRBV6-6 and TRBJ1-1; 9 bases line up with TRBD1. The CDR3 length is 13 residues. The V and J ends lost 8 bases and 0 bases, in that order; junction bases with no gene match: 1. Per germline, CDR1 MNHNY and CDR2 SVGAGI (reference sequence).

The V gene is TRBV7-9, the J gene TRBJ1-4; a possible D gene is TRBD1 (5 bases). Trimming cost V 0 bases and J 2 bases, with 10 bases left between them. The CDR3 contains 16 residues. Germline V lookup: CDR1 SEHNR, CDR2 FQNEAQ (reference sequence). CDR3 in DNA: TGTGCCAGCAGCTTAGCCCGACAGATTACTAATGAAAAACTGTTTTTT. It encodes CASSLARQITNEKLFF.

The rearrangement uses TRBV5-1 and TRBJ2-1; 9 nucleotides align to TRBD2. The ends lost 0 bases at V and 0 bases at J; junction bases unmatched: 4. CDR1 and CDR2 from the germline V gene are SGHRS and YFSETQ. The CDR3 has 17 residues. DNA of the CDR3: TGCGCCAGCAGCTTGGCACTAGCGGGCTTCTCCTACAATGAGCAGTTCTTC. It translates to CASSLALAGFSYNEQFF.

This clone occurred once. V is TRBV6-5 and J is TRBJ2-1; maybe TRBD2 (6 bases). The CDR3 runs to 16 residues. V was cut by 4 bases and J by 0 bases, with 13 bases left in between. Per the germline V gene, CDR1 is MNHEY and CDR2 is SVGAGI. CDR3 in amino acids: CASSSLGGISYNEQFF. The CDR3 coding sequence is TGTGCCAGCAGTTCTTTGGGCGGGATCTCCTACAATGAGCAGTTCTTC.

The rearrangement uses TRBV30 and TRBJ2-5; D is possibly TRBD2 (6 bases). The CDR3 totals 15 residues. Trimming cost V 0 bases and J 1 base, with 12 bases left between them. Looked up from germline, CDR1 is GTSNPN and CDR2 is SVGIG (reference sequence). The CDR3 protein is CAWSVWGSGQETQYF. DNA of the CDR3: TGTGCCTGGAGTGTTTGGGGTAGCGGCCAAGAGACCCAGTACTTC.

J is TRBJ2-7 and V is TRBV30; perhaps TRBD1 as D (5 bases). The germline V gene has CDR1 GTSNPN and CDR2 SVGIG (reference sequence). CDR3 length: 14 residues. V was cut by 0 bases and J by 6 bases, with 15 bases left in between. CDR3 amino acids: CAWSVRAGLSEQYF. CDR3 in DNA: TGTGCCTGGAGTGTACGGGCAGGGCTAAGCGAGCAGTACTTC.

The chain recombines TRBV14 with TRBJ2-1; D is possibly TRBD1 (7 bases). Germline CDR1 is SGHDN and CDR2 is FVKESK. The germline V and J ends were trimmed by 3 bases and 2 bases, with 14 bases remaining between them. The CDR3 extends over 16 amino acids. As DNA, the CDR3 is TGTGCCAGCAGCCACCTCAGGAGGGGGCCCTACAATGAGCAGTTCTTC. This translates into CASSHLRRGPYNEQFF.

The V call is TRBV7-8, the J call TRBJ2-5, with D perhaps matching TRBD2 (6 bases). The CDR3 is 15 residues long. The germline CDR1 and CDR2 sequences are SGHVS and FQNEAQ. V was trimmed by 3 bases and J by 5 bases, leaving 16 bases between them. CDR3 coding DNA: TGTGCCAGCAGCTTCCGGGACTCCGGCGCGGAGACCCAGTACTTC. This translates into CASSFRDSGAETQYF.

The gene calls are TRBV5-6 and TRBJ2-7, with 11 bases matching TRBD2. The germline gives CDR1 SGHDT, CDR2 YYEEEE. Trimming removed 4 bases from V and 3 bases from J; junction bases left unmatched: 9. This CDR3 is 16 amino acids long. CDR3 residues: CASSMTVAGGGYEQYF. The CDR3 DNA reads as TGTGCCAGCAGCATGACTGTAGCGGGAGGGGGCTACGAGCAGTACTTC.

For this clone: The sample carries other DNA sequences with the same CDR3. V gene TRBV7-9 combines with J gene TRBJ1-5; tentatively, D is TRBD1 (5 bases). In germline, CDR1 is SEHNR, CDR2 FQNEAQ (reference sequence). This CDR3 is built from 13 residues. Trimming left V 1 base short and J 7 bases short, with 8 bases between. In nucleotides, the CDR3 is TGTGCCAGCAGCTTAGGGGAGGGGCAGCCCCAGCATTTT. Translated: CASSLGEGQPQHF.

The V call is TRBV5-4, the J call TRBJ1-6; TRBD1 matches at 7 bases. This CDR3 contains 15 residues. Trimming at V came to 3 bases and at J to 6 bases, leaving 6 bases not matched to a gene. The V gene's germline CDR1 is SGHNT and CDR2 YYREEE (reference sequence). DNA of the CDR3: TGTGCCAGCAGCTCGACGGGACAGACTAATTCACCCCTCCACTTT. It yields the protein CASSSTGQTNSPLHF.

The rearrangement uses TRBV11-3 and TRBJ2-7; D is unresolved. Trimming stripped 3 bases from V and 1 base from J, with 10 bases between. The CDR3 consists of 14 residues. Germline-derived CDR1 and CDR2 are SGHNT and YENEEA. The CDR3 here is CASSFLTSSYEQYF. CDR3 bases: TGTGCCAGCAGCTTTCTTACTTCTTCCTACGAGCAGTACTTC.

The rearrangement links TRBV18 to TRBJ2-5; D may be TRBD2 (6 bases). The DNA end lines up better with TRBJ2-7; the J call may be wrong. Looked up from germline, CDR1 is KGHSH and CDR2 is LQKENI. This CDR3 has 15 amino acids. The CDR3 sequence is CASSLRPGSSYEQYF. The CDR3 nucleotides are TGTGCCAGCTCACTGAGGCCCGGGAGCTCCTACGAGCAGTACTTC.

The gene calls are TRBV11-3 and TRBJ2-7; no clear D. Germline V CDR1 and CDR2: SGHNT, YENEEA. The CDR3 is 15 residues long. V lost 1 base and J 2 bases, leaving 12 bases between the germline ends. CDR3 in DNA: TGTGCCAGCAGCTTAGGGGCAGGTGTCACCTACGAGCAGTACTTC. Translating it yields CASSLGAGVTYEQYF.

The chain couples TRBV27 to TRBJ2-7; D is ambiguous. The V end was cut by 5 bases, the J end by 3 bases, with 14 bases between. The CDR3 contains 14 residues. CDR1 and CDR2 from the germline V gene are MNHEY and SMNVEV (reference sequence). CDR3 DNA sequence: TGTGCCAGCAGTCCCCAGCTCCACTACTACGAGCAGTACTTC. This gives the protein CASSPQLHYYEQYF.

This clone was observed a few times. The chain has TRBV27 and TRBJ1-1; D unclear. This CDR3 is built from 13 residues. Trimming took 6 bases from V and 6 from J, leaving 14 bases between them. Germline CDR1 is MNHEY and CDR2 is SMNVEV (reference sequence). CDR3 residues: CASRQRGNSEAFF. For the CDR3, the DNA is TGTGCCAGCAGGCAGAGAGGGAATTCTGAAGCTTTCTTT.

The CDR3 is CASSPRAFTEAFF. The DNA of the CDR3 is TGTGCCAGCTCACCCAGGGCATTCACTGAAGCTTTCTTT. This chain connects TRBV18 to TRBJ1-1; possibly TRBD1 for D (5 bases). This CDR3 has 13 amino acids. The V gene's germline CDR1 is KGHSH and CDR2 LQKENI. Trimming took off 3 bases at V and 4 bases at J, with 9 bases between the two ends.

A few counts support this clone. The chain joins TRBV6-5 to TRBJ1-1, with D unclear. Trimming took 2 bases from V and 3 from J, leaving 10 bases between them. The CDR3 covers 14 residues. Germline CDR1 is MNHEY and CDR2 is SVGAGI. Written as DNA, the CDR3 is TGTGCCAGCAGTTACCTCCCCAGTGACACTGAAGCTTTCTTT. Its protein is CASSYLPSDTEAFF.

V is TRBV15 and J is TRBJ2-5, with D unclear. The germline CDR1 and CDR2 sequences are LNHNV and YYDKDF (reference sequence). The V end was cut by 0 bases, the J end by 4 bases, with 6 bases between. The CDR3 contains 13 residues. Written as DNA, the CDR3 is TGTGCCACCAGCAGAGATAACTTAGAGACCCAGTACTTC. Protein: CATSRDNLETQYF. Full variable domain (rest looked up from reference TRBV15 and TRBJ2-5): DAMVIQNPRYQVTQFGKPVTLSCSQTLNHNVMYWYQQKSSQAPKLLFHYYDKDFNNEADTPDNFQSRRPNTSFCFLDIRSPGLGDTAMYLCATSRDNLETQYFGPGTRLLVL.

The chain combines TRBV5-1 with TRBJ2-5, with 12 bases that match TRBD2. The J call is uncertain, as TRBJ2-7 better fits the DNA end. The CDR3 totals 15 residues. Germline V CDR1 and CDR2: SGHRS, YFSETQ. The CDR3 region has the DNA TGCGCCAGCAGCCCGAGGACTAGCGGGGCCGTCGAGCAGTACTTC. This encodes CASSPRTSGAVEQYF.

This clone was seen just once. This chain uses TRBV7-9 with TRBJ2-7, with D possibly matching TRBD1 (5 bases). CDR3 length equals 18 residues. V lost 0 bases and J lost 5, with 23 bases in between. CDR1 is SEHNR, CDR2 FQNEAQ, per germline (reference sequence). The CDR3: CASSLARSSTQDVNEQYF. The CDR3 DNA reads TGTGCCAGCAGCTTAGCGCGGAGCTCTACACAGGACGTGAACGAGCAGTACTTC.

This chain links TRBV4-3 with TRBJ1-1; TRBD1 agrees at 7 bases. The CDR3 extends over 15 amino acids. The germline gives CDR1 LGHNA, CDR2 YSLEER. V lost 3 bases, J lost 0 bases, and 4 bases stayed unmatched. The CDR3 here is CASSQETGLNTEAFF. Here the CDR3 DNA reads TGCGCCAGCAGCCAGGAGACAGGGCTGAACACTGAAGCTTTCTTT.

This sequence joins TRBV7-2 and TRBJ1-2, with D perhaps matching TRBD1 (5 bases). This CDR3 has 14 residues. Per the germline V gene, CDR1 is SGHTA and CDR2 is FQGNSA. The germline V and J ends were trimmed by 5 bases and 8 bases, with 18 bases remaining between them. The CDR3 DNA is TGTGCCAGCAGCGCGGCGAGGCGGGGGTACGGCTACACCTTC. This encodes CASSAARRGYGYTF.

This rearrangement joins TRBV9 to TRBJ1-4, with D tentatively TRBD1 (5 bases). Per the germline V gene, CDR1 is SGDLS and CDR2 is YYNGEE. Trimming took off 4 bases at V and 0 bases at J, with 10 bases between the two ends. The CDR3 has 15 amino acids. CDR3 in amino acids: CASSPGHSTNEKLFF. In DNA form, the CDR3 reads TGTGCCAGCAGCCCCGGACACTCAACTAATGAAAAACTGTTTTTT.

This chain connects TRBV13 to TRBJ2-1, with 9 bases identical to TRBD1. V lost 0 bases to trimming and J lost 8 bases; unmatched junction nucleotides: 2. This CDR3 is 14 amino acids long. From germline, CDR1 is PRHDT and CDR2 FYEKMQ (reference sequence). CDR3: CASSLGQGAYEQFF. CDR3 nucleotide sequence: TGTGCCAGCAGCTTAGGACAGGGGGCCTATGAGCAGTTCTTC. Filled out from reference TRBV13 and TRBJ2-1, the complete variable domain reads AAGVIQSPRHLIKEKRETATLKCYPIPRHDTVYWYQQGPGQDPQFLISFYEKMQSDKGSIPDRFSAQQFSDYHSELNMSSLELGDSALYFCASSLGQGAYEQFFGPGTRLTVL.

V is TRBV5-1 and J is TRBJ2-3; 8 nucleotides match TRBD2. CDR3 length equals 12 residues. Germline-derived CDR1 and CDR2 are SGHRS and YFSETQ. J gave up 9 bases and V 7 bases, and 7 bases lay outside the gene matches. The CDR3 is CASGREGDTQYF. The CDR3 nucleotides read TGCGCCAGCGGACGGGAGGGAGACACGCAGTATTTT.